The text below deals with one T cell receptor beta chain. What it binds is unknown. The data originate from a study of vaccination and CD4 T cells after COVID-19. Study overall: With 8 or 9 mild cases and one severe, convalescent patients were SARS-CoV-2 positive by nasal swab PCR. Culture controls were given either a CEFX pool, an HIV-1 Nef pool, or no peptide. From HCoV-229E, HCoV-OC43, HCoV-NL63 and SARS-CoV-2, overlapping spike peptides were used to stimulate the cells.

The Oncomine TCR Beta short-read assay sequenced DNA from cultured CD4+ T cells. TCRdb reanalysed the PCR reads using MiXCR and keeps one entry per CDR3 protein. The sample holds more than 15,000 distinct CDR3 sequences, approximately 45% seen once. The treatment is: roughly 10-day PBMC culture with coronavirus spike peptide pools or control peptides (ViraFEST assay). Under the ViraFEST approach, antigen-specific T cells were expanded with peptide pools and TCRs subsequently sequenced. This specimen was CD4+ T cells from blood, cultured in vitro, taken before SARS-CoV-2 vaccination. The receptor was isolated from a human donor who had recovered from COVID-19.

CDR3 amino acids: CASSLDRDQTFF. The CDR3, as DNA: TGCGCCAGCAGCCTGGACAGGGACCAGACTTTCTTT. This chain uses TRBV5-1 with TRBJ1-1; TRBD1 matches at 8 bases. This CDR3 is built from 12 residues. The germline CDR1 and CDR2 sequences are SGHRS and YFSETQ. The V segment lost 4 bases and the J segment 12 bases; nucleotides outside the gene matches: 8.